This T cell receptor beta chain is drawn from a study of blood T cell repertoires in COVID-19. The V end was cut by 0 bases, the J end by 0 bases, with 7 bases between. The CDR3 is made up of 15 amino acids. Germline V gene sequence: CDR1 SGDLS, CDR2 YYNGEE. Original processing notes: By means of reference gene primer amplification, nucleated cell counts were estimated. Generated by immunoSEQ multiplex PCR, the TCRdb table keeps only in-frame clones and is missing some. V, J and clone size were drawn from that table, and D and trimming were deduced from the DNA. There are about 200,000 clones in the sample; 89% occur only once, and about 7% lies in the top ten.

The sample was peripheral blood. The chain links TRBV9 to TRBJ1-5; D is unclear. This receptor was identified in a man aged 40-49 years with acute or convalescent COVID-19. CDR3 DNA sequence: TGTGCCAGCAGCGTAGCAGGCTATAGCAATCAGCCCCAGCATTTT. It encodes CASSVAGYSNQPQHF.